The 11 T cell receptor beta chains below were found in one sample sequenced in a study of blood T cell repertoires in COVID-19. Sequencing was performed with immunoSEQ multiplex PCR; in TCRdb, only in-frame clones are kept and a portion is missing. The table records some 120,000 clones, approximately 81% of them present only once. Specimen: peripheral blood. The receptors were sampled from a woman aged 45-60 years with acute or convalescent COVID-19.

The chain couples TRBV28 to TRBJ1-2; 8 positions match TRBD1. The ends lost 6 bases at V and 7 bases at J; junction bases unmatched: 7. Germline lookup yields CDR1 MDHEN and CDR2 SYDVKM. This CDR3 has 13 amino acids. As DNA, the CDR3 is TGTGCCAGCAGCAAGCAGGGGGCGTTTGGCTACACCTTC. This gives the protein CASSKQGAFGYTF.

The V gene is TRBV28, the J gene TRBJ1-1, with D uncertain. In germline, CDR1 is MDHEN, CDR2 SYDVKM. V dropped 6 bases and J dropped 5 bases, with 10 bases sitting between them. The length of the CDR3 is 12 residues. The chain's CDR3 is CASSIPKTEAFF. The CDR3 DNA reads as TGTGCCAGCAGCATCCCTAAGACTGAAGCTTTCTTT.

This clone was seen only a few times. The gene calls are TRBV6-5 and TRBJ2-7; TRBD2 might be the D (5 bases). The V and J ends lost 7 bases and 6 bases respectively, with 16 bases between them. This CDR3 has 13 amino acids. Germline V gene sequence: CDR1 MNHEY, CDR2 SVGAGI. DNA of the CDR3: TGTGCCAGCAAGAAGGGAGTTAGAGGCGAGCAGTACTTC. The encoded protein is CASKKGVRGEQYF.

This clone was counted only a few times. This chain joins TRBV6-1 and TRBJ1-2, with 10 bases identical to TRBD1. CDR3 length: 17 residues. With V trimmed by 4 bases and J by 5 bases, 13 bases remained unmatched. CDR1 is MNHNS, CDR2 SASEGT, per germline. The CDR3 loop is CASSGRKTGGFFYGYTF. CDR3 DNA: TGTGCCAGCAGTGGGAGAAAGACAGGGGGCTTTTTTTATGGCTACACCTTC.

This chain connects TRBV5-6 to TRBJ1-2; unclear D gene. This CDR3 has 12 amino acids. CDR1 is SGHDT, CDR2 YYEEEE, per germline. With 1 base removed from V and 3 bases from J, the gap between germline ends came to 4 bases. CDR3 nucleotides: TGTGCCAGCAGCTTGCGGGACTATGGCTACACCTTC. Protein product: CASSLRDYGYTF. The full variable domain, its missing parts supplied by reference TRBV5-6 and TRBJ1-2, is DAGVTQSPTHLIKTRGQQVTLRCSPKSGHDTVSWYQQALGQGPQFIFQYYEEEERQRGNFPDRFSGHQFPNYSSELNVNALLLGDSALYLCASSLRDYGYTFGSGTRLTVV.

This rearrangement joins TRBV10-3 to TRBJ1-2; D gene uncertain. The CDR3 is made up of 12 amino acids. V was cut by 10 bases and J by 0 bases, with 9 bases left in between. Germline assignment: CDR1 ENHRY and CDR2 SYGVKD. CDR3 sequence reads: CASQTPNYGYTF. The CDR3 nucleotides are TGTGCCAGCCAGACACCTAACTATGGCTACACCTTC.

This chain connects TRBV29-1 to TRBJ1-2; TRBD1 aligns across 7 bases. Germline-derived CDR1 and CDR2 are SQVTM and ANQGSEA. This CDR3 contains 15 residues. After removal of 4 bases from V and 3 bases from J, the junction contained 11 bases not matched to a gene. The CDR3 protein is CSVVSGGTAYYGYTF. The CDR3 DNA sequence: TGCAGCGTTGTCAGCGGCGGGACAGCATACTATGGCTACACCTTC.

CDR3 loop: CASSPSDTRGYTF. CDR3 DNA: TGTGCCAGCTCACCATCGGACACGCGGGGCTACACCTTC. V and J are TRBV18 and TRBJ1-2, with D possibly matching TRBD1 (5 bases). Trimming left V 2 bases short and J 8 bases short, with 12 bases between. The germline V gene encodes CDR1 KGHSH and CDR2 LQKENI. The CDR3 covers 13 residues.

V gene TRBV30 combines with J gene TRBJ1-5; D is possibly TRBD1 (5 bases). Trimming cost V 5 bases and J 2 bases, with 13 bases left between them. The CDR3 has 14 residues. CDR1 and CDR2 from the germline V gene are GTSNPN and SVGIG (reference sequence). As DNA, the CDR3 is TGTGCCTGGGGCCGACGGGGGGGCAATCAGCCCCAGCATTTT. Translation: CAWGRRGGNQPQHF. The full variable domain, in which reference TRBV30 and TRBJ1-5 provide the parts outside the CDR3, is SQTIHQWPATLVQPVGSPLSLECTVEGTSNPNLYWYRQAAGRGLQLLFYSVGIGQISSEVPQNLSASRPQDRQFILSSKKLLLSDSGFYLCAWGRRGGNQPQHFGDGTRLSIL.

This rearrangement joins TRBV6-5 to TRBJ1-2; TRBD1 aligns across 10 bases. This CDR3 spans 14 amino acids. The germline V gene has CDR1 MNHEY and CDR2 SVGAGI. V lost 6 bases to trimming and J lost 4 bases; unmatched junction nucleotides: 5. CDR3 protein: CASRWDRGTYGYTF. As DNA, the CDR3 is TGTGCCAGCAGATGGGACAGGGGAACCTATGGCTACACCTTC.

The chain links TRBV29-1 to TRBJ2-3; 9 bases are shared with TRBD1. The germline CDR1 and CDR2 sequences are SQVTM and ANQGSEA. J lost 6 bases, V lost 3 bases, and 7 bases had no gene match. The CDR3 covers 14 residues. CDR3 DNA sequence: TGCAGCGTTGATGAGAGGACAGGGGCCGATACGCAGTATTTT. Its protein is CSVDERTGADTQYF.